This T cell receptor (beta chain) was identified in a study of blood T cell repertoires in COVID-19. Turning to the study itself: Samples taken during acute and convalescent COVID-19 were collected in the United States, Italy and Spain. T cells, B-cell-depleted T cells, or PBMCs provided the cDNA or gDNA that served as material.

Looked up from germline, CDR1 is MNHEY and CDR2 is SMNVEV (reference sequence). V dropped 2 bases and J dropped 9 bases, with 11 bases sitting between them. This CDR3 comprises 14 residues. In the authors' methods: Reference gene primers were amplified, and this amplification served to estimate nucleated cell counts. Libraries were prepared by immunoSEQ multiplex PCR; TCRdb keeps only in-frame clonotypes and omits some of them. The V and J calls and clone size are taken from that table; D and trimming were inferred from the DNA. Of some 210,000 clones in the sample, approximately 90% were seen once. In its sample, this clone was seen once.

The chain has TRBV27 and TRBJ1-6, with a weak D call TRBD1 (6 bases). Sequenced sample: peripheral blood. The receptor was derived from a woman aged 40 to 50 with acute or convalescent COVID-19. The CDR3 region has the DNA TGTGCCAGCAGTTTAGGGAGGGGGATTTCACCCCTCCACTTT. Amino acid sequence: CASSLGRGISPLHF.